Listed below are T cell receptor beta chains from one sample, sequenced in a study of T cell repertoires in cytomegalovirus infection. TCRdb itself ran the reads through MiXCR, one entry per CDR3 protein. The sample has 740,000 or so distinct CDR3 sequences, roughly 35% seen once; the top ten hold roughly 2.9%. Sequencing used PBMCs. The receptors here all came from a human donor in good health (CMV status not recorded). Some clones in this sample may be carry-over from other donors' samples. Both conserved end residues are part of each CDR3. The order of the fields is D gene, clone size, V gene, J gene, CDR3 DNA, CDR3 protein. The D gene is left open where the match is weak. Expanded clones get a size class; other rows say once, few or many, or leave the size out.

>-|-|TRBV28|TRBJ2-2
TGTGCCACTAACAGGGTCCGGGACACCGGGGAGCTGTTTTTT
CATNRVRDTGELFF
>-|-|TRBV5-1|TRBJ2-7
TGCGCCAGCAGCCCCGGTCGGCAGAGTCAATCCTACGAGCAGTACTTC
CASSPGRQSQSYEQYF
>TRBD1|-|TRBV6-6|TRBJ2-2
TGTGCCACCCTCCGGACAGGGGCGTCGGGGGAGCTGTTTTTT
CATLRTGASGELFF
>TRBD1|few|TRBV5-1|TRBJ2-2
TGCGCCAGCAGCTCCAGGGGGCTCCCCGGGGAGCTGTTTTTT
CASSSRGLPGELFF
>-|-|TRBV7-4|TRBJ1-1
TGTGCCTCCGCCTTGAGGGCCACTGAAGCTTTCTTT
CASALRATEAFF
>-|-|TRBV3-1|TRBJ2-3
TGTGCCAGCAGCCAAGTGGTGGGCACAGATACGCAGTATTTT
CASSQVVGTDTQYF
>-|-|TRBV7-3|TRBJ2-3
TGTGCCAGCAGCTTGGCACTTTCGGGCACAGATACGCAGTATTTT
CASSLALSGTDTQYF
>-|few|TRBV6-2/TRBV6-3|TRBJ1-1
TGTGCCAGCAGTTACCCCGTGGACCGGAGCACTGAAGCTTTCTTT
CASSYPVDRSTEAFF
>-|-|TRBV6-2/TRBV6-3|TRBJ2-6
TGTGCCAGCAGGACGACTAACTCCGCTGGGGCCAACGTCCTGACTTTC
CASRTTNSAGANVLTF
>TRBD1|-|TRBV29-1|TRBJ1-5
TGCAGCGTCACCGGGACAGGGGGCAATCAGCCCCAGCATTTT
CSVTGTGGNQPQHF
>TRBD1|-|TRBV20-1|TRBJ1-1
TGCAGTGGGGCAGGGGGGGCCGCTGAAGCTTTCTTT
CSGAGGAAEAFF
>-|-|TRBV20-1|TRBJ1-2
TGCAGTGCTAGTGTCCTGGTTGGGGGTGGCTACACCTTC
CSASVLVGGGYTF
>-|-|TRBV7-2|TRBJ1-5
TGTGCCAGCAGCTTCGGCAGGGCAGGCCAGCCCCGGCATTTT
CASSFGRAGQPRHF
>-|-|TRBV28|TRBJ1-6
TGTGCCAGCAGTAGACCGCGTGGGGGTGGTTCACCCCTCCACTTT
CASSRPRGGGSPLHF
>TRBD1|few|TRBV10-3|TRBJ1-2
TGTGCCATCAGTGAGTCCCGGGACAGGAATAACTATGGCTACACCTTC
CAISESRDRNNYGYTF
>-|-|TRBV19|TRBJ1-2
TGTGCCAGTACCCCAGCCAGGGGTGACTATGGCTACACCTTC
CASTPARGDYGYTF
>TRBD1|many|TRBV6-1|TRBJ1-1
TGTGCCAGCAGTTTTGGGACAGACTCGGCTGAAGCTTTCTTT
CASSFGTDSAEAFF
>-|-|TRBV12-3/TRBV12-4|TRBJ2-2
TGTGCCAGCAGTTTCCCCAGGGCCGGATACACCGGGGAGCTGTTTTTT
CASSFPRAGYTGELFF
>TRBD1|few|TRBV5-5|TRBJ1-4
TGTGCCAGCAGTCCGCTCCCGGGACAGGGAAATGAAAAACTGTTTTTT
CASSPLPGQGNEKLFF
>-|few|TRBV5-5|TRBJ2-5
TGTGCCAGCAGCCACCCACGAACCCCACGACAGTCCCAAGAGACCCAGTACTTC
CASSHPRTPRQSQETQYF
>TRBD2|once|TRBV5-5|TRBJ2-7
TGTGCCAGCAGCCCTCTTCAGCGGGGGCTCTACGAGCAGTACTTC
CASSPLQRGLYEQYF
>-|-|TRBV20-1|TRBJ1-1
TGCAGTGCCACCGGCGTCAGGGACGGAGAAGCTTTCTTT
CSATGVRDGEAFF
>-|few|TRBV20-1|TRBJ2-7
TGCAGTGCTAGAGACTTCGACTACGAGCAGTACTTC
CSARDFDYEQYF
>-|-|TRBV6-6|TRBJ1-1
TGTGCCAGCAGCCTACCGTTCGTGAACACTGAAGCTTTCTTT
CASSLPFVNTEAFF
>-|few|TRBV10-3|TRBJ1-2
TGTGCCATCAGCGGCCCTGGACAGTCCGCTAACTATGGCTACACCTTC
CAISGPGQSANYGYTF
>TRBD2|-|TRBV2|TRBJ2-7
TGTGCCACCGGGACTAGCGGGAACTCCTACGAGCAGTACTTC
CATGTSGNSYEQYF
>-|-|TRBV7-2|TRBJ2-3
TGTGCCAGCAGCTTGCGGTGGACTATCGGGAGCATAATAGATACGCAGTATTTT
CASSLRWTIGSIIDTQYF
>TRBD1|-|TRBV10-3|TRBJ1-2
TGTGCCATCAGCTTGGACAGGGGAGGCGGCTACACCTTC
CAISLDRGGGYTF
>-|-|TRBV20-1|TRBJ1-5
TGCAGTGCTAGAGAGTTGAAGGGGGATCAGCCCCAGCATTTT
CSARELKGDQPQHF
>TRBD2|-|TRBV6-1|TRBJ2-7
TGTGCCAGCAACGATAGCGGGGGGCTAGAGCAGTACTTC
CASNDSGGLEQYF
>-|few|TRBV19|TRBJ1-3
TGTGCCAGTAGTATACTGAGTCGCTCTGGAAACACCATATATTTT
CASSILSRSGNTIYF
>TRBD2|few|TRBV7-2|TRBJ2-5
TGTGCCAGCACCCTGTTACTAGCGAGGGAGACCCAGTACTTC
CASTLLLARETQYF
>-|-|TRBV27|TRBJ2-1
TGTGCCAGCAGTTTATCTAGTTTTGTTCGCAATGAGCAGTTCTTC
CASSLSSFVRNEQFF
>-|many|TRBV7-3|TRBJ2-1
TGTGCCAGCAGCTTAGGAGCCAATGAGCAGTTCTTC
CASSLGANEQFF
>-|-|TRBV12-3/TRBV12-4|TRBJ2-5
TGTGCCAGCAGCCATGACAGCAGGGAGACCCAGTACTTC
CASSHDSRETQYF
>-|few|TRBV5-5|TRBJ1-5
TGTGCCAGCAGCTTATTTGGGGCGGGAAGCAATCAGCCCCAGCATTTT
CASSLFGAGSNQPQHF
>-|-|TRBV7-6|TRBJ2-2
TGTGCCAGCAGCTTAGAGGCTGGGGTCCGCACCGGGGAGCTGTTTTTT
CASSLEAGVRTGELFF
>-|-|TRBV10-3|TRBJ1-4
TGTGCCCTCTCGGCCTCACAGGCCGGGAAACGGTTTTTT
CALSASQAGKRFF
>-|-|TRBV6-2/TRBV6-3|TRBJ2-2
TGTGCCAGCAGTTACGGTGAAGGGGAGCTGTTTTTT
CASSYGEGELFF
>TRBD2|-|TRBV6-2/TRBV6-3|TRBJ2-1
TGTGCCAGCAGTCATAGCGGGGGGGACTACAATGAGAAGTTCTTC
CASSHSGGDYNEKFF
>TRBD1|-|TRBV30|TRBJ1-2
TGTGCCTGGAGCCCGGGACAGGGTGTATACTATGGCTACACCTTC
CAWSPGQGVYYGYTF
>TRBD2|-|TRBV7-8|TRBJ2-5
TGTGCCAGCAGCTTAGATCACGGGAGGTGGGAGACCCAGTACTTC
CASSLDHGRWETQYF
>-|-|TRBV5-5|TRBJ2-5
TGTGCCAGCAGCTTGAGGTTTGCGGGGTCCTTGGAAGAGACCCAGTACTTC
CASSLRFAGSLEETQYF
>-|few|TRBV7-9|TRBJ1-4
TGTGCCAGCAGCTTAGTATGGGAGGAAAAACTGTTTTTT
CASSLVWEEKLFF
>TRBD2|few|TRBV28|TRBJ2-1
TGTGCCAGCAAAACCTCCCCTGCTAGCGGGAGGGCCCTCTACAATGAGCAGTTCTTC
CASKTSPASGRALYNEQFF
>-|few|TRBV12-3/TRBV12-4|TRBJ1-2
TGTGCCAGCAGTTTTGGGAGCCGTTCACACCCTAACTATGGCTACACCTTC
CASSFGSRSHPNYGYTF
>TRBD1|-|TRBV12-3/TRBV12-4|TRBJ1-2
TGTGCCAGCAGCCGCACGAGGACAGGGGACGGCTACACCTTC
CASSRTRTGDGYTF
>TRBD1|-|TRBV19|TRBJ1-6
TGTGCCAGTAGCCCCCCGGACAGGGCGAGATCACCCCTCCACTTT
CASSPPDRARSPLHF
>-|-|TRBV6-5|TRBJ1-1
TGTGCCAGCAAATCGACAGGACTCGGGAACACTGAAGCTTTCTTT
CASKSTGLGNTEAFF
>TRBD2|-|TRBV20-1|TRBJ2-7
TGCAGTGCTAGCGGGAGGGGCATCTACGAGCAGTACTTC
CSASGRGIYEQYF
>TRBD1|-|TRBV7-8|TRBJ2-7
TGTGCCAGCAGCTTGGACAGGGGGAGTGGGGACGAGCAGTACTTC
CASSLDRGSGDEQYF
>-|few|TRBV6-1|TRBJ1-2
TGTGCCAGCAGTGAAATCAGCTATGGCTACACCTTC
CASSEISYGYTF
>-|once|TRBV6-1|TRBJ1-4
TGTGCCAGCAGTGATCTAGCCAGGGCAAGGGAGTATGAAAAACTGCTTTTT
CASSDLARAREYEKLLF
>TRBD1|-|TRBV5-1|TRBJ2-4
TGCGCCAGCAGGTACGGACAGGGCGGATGGAACATTCAGTACTTC
CASRYGQGGWNIQYF
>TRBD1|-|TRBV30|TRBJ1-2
TGTGCCTGGAGTGCTACCAGGGGGAACTATGGCTACACCTTC
CAWSATRGNYGYTF
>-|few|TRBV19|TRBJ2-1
TGTGCCAGTAGTATACAGGGAAGAGAGCAGTTCTTC
CASSIQGREQFF
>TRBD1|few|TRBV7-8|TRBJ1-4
TGTGCCAGCAGCCCGTCAACTCCCGGGACAGGGAACAAACTGTTTTTT
CASSPSTPGTGNKLFF
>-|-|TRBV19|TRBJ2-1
TGTGCCAGTAGTATGGGAAAGGCCCCCTCTTACAATGAGCAGTTCTTC
CASSMGKAPSYNEQFF
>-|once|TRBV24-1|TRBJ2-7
TGTGCCACCAGTGATTTCTCATCCCCTTACGAGCAGTACTTC
CATSDFSSPYEQYF
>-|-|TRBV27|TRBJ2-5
TGTGCCAGCAGTTTAAGCGGGACAGAAGAGACCCAGTACTTC
CASSLSGTEETQYF